Described below is a single TCR beta chain sequence and its context. Its antigen remains unknown. The sample belongs to a study of cytomegalovirus exposure and HLA in healthy donors. Regarding the study as a whole: It was approximately 150 TCR beta chains that were listed as cytomegalovirus-associated. TCR beta V- and J-gene trimming, according to a later analysis, was linked to a missense DCLRE1C variant. Reports indicate that TCR beta sequences accurately predicted the HLA-A and HLA-B alleles of most subjects.

The PCR made use of 60 Vbeta and 13 Jbeta primers. Sequencing used immunoSEQ multiplex PCR; TCRdb keeps in-frame clones, though not all of them. Among 100,000 to 150,000 clones listed, around 80% were seen once. This clonotype originated in a female donor in good health and CMV-seronegative. The sequencing input was PBMCs.

The CDR3 here is CATERGNTGELFF. CDR3 nucleotide sequence: TGTGCCACAGAAAGGGGGAACACCGGGGAGCTGTTTTTT. This chain links TRBV7-9 with TRBJ2-2; tentative D call: TRBD1 (5 bases). Trimming stripped 10 bases from V and 1 base from J, with 10 bases between. The CDR3 totals 13 residues. Germline loops: CDR1 SEHNR, CDR2 FQNEAQ (reference sequence).